This TCR beta chain was retrieved from a study of T cells in Graves' hyperthyroidism and ophthalmopathy. V lost 4 bases to trimming and J lost 3 bases, with 10 bases between them. In germline, CDR1 is SGHRS, CDR2 YFSETQ. The CDR3 is 13 residues long. TCR beta CDR3 sequences were amplified from RNA transcripts. With the HTBI primer set, the TCR CDR3 went through a first round of RT-PCR. TCRdb re-called the multiplex PCR reads through MiXCR, storing one row per CDR3 protein. The data hold hundreds of thousands of distinct CDR3 sequences, with roughly 37% observed a single time. This clonotype was seen a handful of times.

The V and J genes are TRBV5-1 and TRBJ1-2; D not resolved. This sequence was found in a man between 18 and 29 years old with Graves' hyperthyroidism. What was sequenced was blood. CDR3 in amino acids: CASSAGNHYGYTF. CDR3 nucleotides: TGCGCCAGCAGCGCCGGGAACCACTATGGCTACACCTTC.